One sample yielded the 28 T cell receptor beta chains listed below, sequenced in a study of tumor-infiltrating lymphocytes in primary liver carcinoma. They got blood RNA out of unsorted whole blood and also pulled out germline DNA. Researchers generated TCR beta cDNA from roughly 500 ng of total RNA, relying on a constant-region primer. Nested multiplex PCR, run for three rounds with slightly modified ARM-PCR, yielded TCR beta libraries. Use of TRBV1-TRBV30 forward primers with a C-beta reverse primer characterized the first two PCR rounds, which lasted about 9 cycles each. MiXCR was run by TCRdb on the multiplex PCR reads, yielding one entry per CDR3 protein. The sample lists approximately 210,000 distinct CDR3 sequences, about 61% occurring once. Sequences were obtained from peripheral blood. The receptors derive from a woman in her fifties or sixties with primary liver carcinoma and hepatitis B virus infection.

As regards this clonotype: The junction does not match germline at one end; this may be a read error. This sequence joins TRBV4-2 and TRBJ2-3; TRBD2 matches at 7 bases. CDR3 length: 16 amino acids. The germline gives CDR1 LGHNA, CDR2 YNFKEQ. The CDR3 spells CASSQDVAGEADTRYF. CDR3 sequence (DNA): TGTGCCAGCAGCCAAGATGTGGCGGGAGAAGCAGATACGCGGTATTTT.

The rearrangement joins TRBV28 to TRBJ2-7; D may be TRBD2 (5 bases). Germline values: CDR1 MDHEN, CDR2 SYDVKM. V lost 7 bases and J 7 bases, leaving 14 bases between the germline ends. This CDR3 comprises 12 residues. The CDR3 DNA sequence: TGTGCCAGCACGGAGAGGGCGAGTGAGCAGTACTTC. As protein: CASTERASEQYF.

This chain uses TRBV11-2 with TRBJ2-7; 8 bases match TRBD1. With 1 base clipped from V and 4 bases from J, the junction kept 12 bases outside the gene matches. Germline CDR1 reads SGHAT; CDR2 reads FQNNGV. The CDR3 runs to 17 residues. CDR3 protein: CASSLVQGAGVYYEQYF. The CDR3 DNA sequence: TGTGCCAGCAGCTTAGTTCAGGGGGCAGGGGTGTATTACGAGCAGTACTTC. Based on the CDR3 plus reference TRBV11-2 and TRBJ2-7, the full variable domain is EAGVAQSPRYKIIEKRQSVAFWCNPISGHATLYWYQQILGQGPKLLIQFQNNGVVDDSQLPKDRFSAERLKGVDSTLKIQPAKLEDSAVYLCASSLVQGAGVYYEQYFGPGTRLTVT.

Worth noting for this clonotype: The CDR3 carries no conserved terminal phenylalanine or tryptophan, so it likely arises from a read error. The DNA is omitted, as the CDR3 cannot be located on it reliably, and the CDR3 follows TCRdb's listing. This chain uses TRBV11-2 with TRBJ2-7; the table's D call, TRBD2, has no DNA check behind it. The CDR3 sequence runs 13 residues, both termini included. Per germline, CDR1 SGHAT and CDR2 FQNNGV. CDR3 sequence reads: CASSLASREEHYL.

This clonotype appeared many times. This chain links TRBV12-3 or TRBV12-4 with TRBJ1-2; no definite D call. The CDR3 is made up of 13 amino acids. V was clipped by 1 base and J by 8 bases, with 11 bases between them. CDR3 region: CASSLGAASGYTF. For the CDR3, the DNA is TGTGCCAGCAGTTTAGGGGCCGCTTCGGGCTACACCTTC.

Comments on this clonotype: This may arise from a read error, as a much more abundant clone is one base away. Lacking the conserved final phenylalanine or tryptophan, this CDR3 likely reflects a read error. The gene calls are TRBV6-1 and TRBJ2-1, with D tentatively TRBD2 (5 bases). V lost 4 bases and J lost 9, with 13 bases in between. The CDR3 runs 13 residues. Germline V CDR1 and CDR2: MNHNS, SASEGT. CDR3 DNA sequence: TGTGCCAGCAGTGTTCTGCTAGGGAGTGAGCAGTTCATC. Protein product: CASSVLLGSEQFI.

In regard to this clonotype: The junction departs from the called germline gene at one end, perhaps through a read error. The CDR3 nucleotides read TGTGCCAGCAGCGTTACAGGGTTAACTGAAGCTTACTTT. As protein: CASSVTGLTEAYF. The chain is built from TRBV14 and TRBJ1-1; tentatively, D is TRBD1 (6 bases). Germline-derived CDR1 and CDR2 are SGHDN and FVKESK. The CDR3 covers 13 residues. Looking up the rest from reference TRBV14 and TRBJ1-1 gives the full variable domain: EAGVTQFPSHSVIEKGQTVTLRCDPISGHDNLYWYRRVMGKEIKFLLHFVKESKQDESGMPNNRFLAERTGGTYSTLKVQPAELEDSGVYFCASSVTGLTEAYFGQGTRLTVV.

Comment on this clonotype: One end of the junction varies from germline; a read error may be responsible. V and J are TRBV11-3 and TRBJ2-1; D uncertain. Germline CDR1 SGHNT, CDR2 YENEEA. This CDR3 contains 13 residues. In DNA, the CDR3 is TGTGCCAGCAGCCAGAGTTCCTACAATGGGCAGTTGTTC. The encoded protein is CASSQSSYNGQLF.

As concerns this clonotype: Given the absence of the conserved phenylalanine or tryptophan at the CDR3 end, a read error is likely. The V and J genes are TRBV29-1 and TRBJ1-1, with a tentative D call TRBD1 (5 bases). Trimming took off 7 bases at V and 3 bases at J, with 15 bases between the two ends. Germline V lookup: CDR1 SQVTM, CDR2 ANQGSEA. The CDR3 covers 13 residues. CDR3 region: CSGSAGSDTEAFL. In DNA, the CDR3 is TGCAGCGGGTCTGCAGGGTCGGACACTGAAGCTTTCTTG.

A remark on this clonotype: A much larger clone differs by one base, so this may be a read error. J is TRBJ1-5 and V is TRBV7-9; TRBD1 is a possible D gene (5 bases). The CDR3 is 15 residues long. Per germline, CDR1 SEHNR and CDR2 FQNEAQ (reference sequence). The CDR3 loop is CASSLGGLGNQSQHF. The CDR3 region has the DNA TGTGCCAGCAGCTTGGGGGGTCTGGGAAATCAGTCCCAGCATTTT.

This clonotype was seen many times. The genes are TRBV6-1 and TRBJ1-5, with 8 positions matching TRBD1. Germline assignment: CDR1 MNHNS and CDR2 SASEGT. V gave up 5 bases and J gave up 5 bases; unmatched junction bases: 5. The CDR3 loop spans 14 amino acids. The CDR3 nucleotides read TGTGCCAGCAGTCGGACAGGGCGGGATCAGCCCCAGCATTTT. As protein: CASSRTGRDQPQHF.

A word on this clonotype: An end of the junction does not agree with germline; a read error may underlie this. The chain joins TRBV5-4 to TRBJ2-7; 8 nucleotides align to TRBD2. The germline CDR1 and CDR2 sequences are SGHNT and YYREEE (reference sequence). The CDR3 spans 18 residues. The CDR3 region is CASSFGRSTSGAGYELYF. As DNA, the CDR3 is TGTGCCAGCAGCTTTGGCCGGTCTACTAGCGGTGCCGGCTACGAGCTGTACTTC.

The sample holds many counts of this clonotype. The chain couples TRBV6-1 to TRBJ2-3, with D hard to call. V was trimmed by 6 bases and J by 1 base, leaving 11 bases between them. CDR1 MNHNS and CDR2 SASEGT come from the germline V gene. This CDR3 has 14 amino acids. In nucleotides, the CDR3 is TGTGCCAGCAGCTGGATCCCACGCACAGATACGCAGTATTTT. Translation gives CASSWIPRTDTQYF.

This sequence joins TRBV6-1 and TRBJ1-6, with D perhaps TRBD1 (5 bases). The CDR3 has 11 residues. Germline values: CDR1 MNHNS, CDR2 SASEGT. The ends were cut back, 6 bases at V and 14 bases at J, with 11 bases in the middle. CDR3 bases: TGTGCCAGCAGGTGGAGGGGTGCCCTCCACTTT. Its protein is CASRWRGALHF.

This clonotype came up a few times. The genes are TRBV7-9 and TRBJ2-3; D possibly corresponds to TRBD2 (6 bases). The germline V gene has CDR1 SEHNR and CDR2 FQNEAQ (reference sequence). CDR3 length: 14 amino acids. V lost 5 bases and J 6 bases, leaving 15 bases between the germline ends. The CDR3 region has the DNA TGTGCCAGCAGCCCAGAAGAGGAGGGGGATACGCAGTATTTT. The encoded protein is CASSPEEEGDTQYF. The whole variable domain, remainder taken from reference TRBV7-9 and TRBJ2-3, is DTGVSQNPRHKITKRGQNVTFRCDPISEHNRLYWYRQTLGQGPEFLTYFQNEAQLEKSRLLSDRFSAERPKGSFSTLEIQRTEQGDSAMYLCASSPEEEGDTQYFGPGTRLTVL.

Turning to this clonotype: This CDR3 is missing its conserved last phenylalanine or tryptophan, likely due to a read error. The chain has TRBV7-8 and TRBJ1-5, with TRBD1 matching 11 bases. Germline V gene data show CDR1 as SGHVS and CDR2 as FQNEAQ. Trimming took 4 bases from V and 5 from J; bases not matched to a gene: 4. The CDR3 spans 15 residues. CDR3 region: CASSSRTGGDQPQHI. CDR3 DNA: TGTGCCAGCAGCTCTCGGACAGGGGGCGATCAGCCCCAGCATATT.

This clonotype was recorded many times. This chain uses TRBV10-3 with TRBJ2-1, with 13 positions matching TRBD2. V was pared by 4 bases and J by 2 bases, with 5 bases of the junction left unmatched. Germline loops: CDR1 ENHRY, CDR2 SYGVKD. The CDR3 loop spans 17 amino acids. The CDR3 loop reads CAISGRTSGSAYNEQFF. CDR3 nucleotide sequence: TGTGCCATCAGTGGGCGGACTAGCGGGAGCGCCTACAATGAGCAGTTCTTC.

This clonotype was observed at least ten times. A read error is possible here, since a much larger clone lies one base away. This chain uses TRBV5-1 with TRBJ1-1; TRBD1 aligns across 7 bases. Trimming took 2 bases from V and 1 from J; bases not matched to a gene: 2. Germline V CDR1 and CDR2: SGHRS, YFSETQ. This CDR3 contains 14 residues. This CDR3 is CASSFGTANTEAFF. Written as DNA, the CDR3 is TGCGCCAGCAGCTTCGGGACAGCGAACACTGAAGCTTTCTTT.

This clonotype showed up just once. The chain combines TRBV12-3 or TRBV12-4 with TRBJ2-3; the D gene is possibly TRBD1 (5 bases). Trimming stripped 11 bases from V and 0 bases from J, with 24 bases between. This CDR3 comprises 17 residues. The CDR3 reads CAGNAHVQQASTDTQYF. CDR3 bases: TGTGCCGGCAATGCCCATGTTCAACAGGCTAGCACAGATACGCAGTATTTT.

As concerns this clonotype: Mismatch with germline at one junction end may stem from a read error. V and J are TRBV11-2 and TRBJ2-3; 10 bases map to TRBD2. The CDR3 runs 15 residues. Germline CDR1 and CDR2: SGHAT and FQNNGV. CDR3 sequence (DNA): TGTGCCAGCAAGCGAGCGGGAGGGGGAACAGATGCGCAGTATTTT. Translation: CASKRAGGGTDAQYF.

The genes are TRBV6-6 and TRBJ2-7, with D possibly matching TRBD1 (7 bases). V was clipped by 0 bases and J by 5 bases, with 20 bases between them. Germline V gives CDR1 MNHNY, CDR2 SVGAGI (reference sequence). The CDR3 is 17 residues long. The CDR3 spells CASSYSSRPGGHHEQYF. The CDR3, as DNA: TGTGCCAGCAGTTACTCGAGCCGGCCAGGGGGGCACCACGAGCAGTACTTC.

Details on this clonotype: The junction and the germline gene differ at one end; a read error may be behind it. This chain's CDR3 is CADSGTGRSNQSQHF. Here the CDR3 DNA reads TGTGCCGACAGTGGGACAGGCCGAAGCAATCAGTCCCAGCATTTT. The rearrangement uses TRBV6-1 and TRBJ1-5; 8 bases fit TRBD1. The CDR3 is made up of 15 amino acids. Germline loops: CDR1 MNHNS, CDR2 SASEGT.

With regard to this clonotype: At one boundary the junction diverges from the germline segment, which might be a read error. V usage is TRBV5-4 and J usage is TRBJ2-2; tentatively, D is TRBD2 (5 bases). Looked up from germline, CDR1 is SGHNT and CDR2 is YYREEE (reference sequence). There are 13 residues in the CDR3. The chain's CDR3 is CASSFPNTGKLFF. The CDR3 DNA reads as TGTGCCAGCAGCTTCCCTAACACCGGGAAGCTGTTTTTT.

Notes on this clonotype: At one of its ends the junction is not consistent with the germline gene, which may arise from a read error. The rearrangement links TRBV11-2 to TRBJ2-7; a possible D gene is TRBD1 (6 bases). There are 16 residues in the CDR3. The germline V gene encodes CDR1 SGHAT and CDR2 FQNNGV. The CDR3 sequence is CGSSLASGAGGYGQYF. The CDR3 DNA reads as TGTGGCAGCAGCTTAGCGTCAGGGGCAGGAGGCTACGGGCAGTACTTC.

V usage is TRBV7-8 and J usage is TRBJ1-1; D might be TRBD1 (6 bases). Germline values: CDR1 SGHVS, CDR2 FQNEAQ. The CDR3 has 14 amino acids. Trimming shortened V by 4 bases and J by 9 bases, and 18 bases separated the two germline ends. The CDR3 spells CASSSTERGTKAFF. The CDR3 DNA follows: TGTGCCAGCAGCTCGACCGAAAGGGGGACTAAAGCTTTCTTT.

Regarding this clonotype: A read error may produce the germline difference seen at one junction end. The rearrangement joins TRBV11-3 to TRBJ2-1, with D maybe TRBD2 (6 bases). This CDR3 is 13 amino acids long. Germline lookup yields CDR1 SGHNT and CDR2 YENEEA. The CDR3, as DNA: TGTTCCAGCAGTTTACCAAACCGGGAGGAGCAGTTCTTC. This gives the protein CSSSLPNREEQFF.

This clonotype was observed many times. The gene calls are TRBV12-3 or TRBV12-4 and TRBJ2-5; D unclear. CDR3 length equals 12 residues. Trimming took off 3 bases at V and 1 base at J, with 3 bases between the two ends. This chain's CDR3 is CASSFVQETQYF. Here the CDR3 DNA reads TGTGCCAGCAGTTTCGTCCAAGAGACCCAGTACTTC.

Points on this clonotype: This may arise from a read error, as a much more abundant clone is one base away. The chain is built from TRBV7-8 and TRBJ2-1; no clear D gene. With 0 bases removed from V and 10 bases from J, the gap between germline ends came to 7 bases. The V gene's germline CDR1 is SGHVS and CDR2 FQNEAQ. This CDR3 comprises 12 residues. Here the CDR3 reads CASSLANGEQFF. In nucleotides, the CDR3 is TGTGCCAGCAGCTTAGCGAATGGGGAGCAGTTCTTC.